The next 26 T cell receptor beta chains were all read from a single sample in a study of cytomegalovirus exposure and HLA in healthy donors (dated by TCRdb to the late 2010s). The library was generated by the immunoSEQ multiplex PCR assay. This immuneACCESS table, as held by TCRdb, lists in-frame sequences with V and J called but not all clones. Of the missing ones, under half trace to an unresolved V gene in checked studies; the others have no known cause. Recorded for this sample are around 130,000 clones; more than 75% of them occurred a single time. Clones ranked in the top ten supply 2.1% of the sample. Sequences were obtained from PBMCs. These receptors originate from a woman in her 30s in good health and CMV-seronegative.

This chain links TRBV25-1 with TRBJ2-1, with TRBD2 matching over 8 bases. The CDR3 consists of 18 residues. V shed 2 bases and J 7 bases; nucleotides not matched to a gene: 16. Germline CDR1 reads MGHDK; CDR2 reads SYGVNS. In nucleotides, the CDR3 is TGTGCCAGCAGTGAAGCTCGCTCCGGGACTAGAGCAAATAATGAGCAGTTCTTC. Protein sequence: CASSEARSGTRANNEQFF.

CDR3 residues: CASSGQGNQPQHF. CDR3 nucleotide sequence: TGCGCCAGCAGTGGACAGGGTAATCAGCCCCAGCATTTT. V and J are TRBV10-1 and TRBJ1-5; 7 bases align to TRBD1. This CDR3 is built from 13 residues. V trimming: 4 bases; J trimming: 4 bases; junction bases outside the gene matches: 1. Germline V CDR1 and CDR2: WNHNN, SYGVQD (reference sequence).

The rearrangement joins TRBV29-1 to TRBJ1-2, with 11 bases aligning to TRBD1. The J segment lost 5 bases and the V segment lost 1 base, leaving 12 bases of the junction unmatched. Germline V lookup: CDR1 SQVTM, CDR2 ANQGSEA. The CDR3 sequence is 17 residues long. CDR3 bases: TGCAGCGTTGAAGGCACGGCAGGGACAGGGGGTCGGTATGGCTACACCTTC. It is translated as CSVEGTAGTGGRYGYTF.

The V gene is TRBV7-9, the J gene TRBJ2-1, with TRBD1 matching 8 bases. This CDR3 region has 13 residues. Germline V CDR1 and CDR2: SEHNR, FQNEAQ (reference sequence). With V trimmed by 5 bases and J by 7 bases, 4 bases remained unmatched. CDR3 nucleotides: TGTGCCAGCAGCCTGGACAGGGTAAATGAGCAGTTCTTC. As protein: CASSLDRVNEQFF.

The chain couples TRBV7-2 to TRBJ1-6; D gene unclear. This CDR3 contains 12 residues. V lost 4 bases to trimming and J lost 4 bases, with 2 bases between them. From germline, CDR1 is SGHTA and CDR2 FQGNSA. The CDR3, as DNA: TGTGCCAGCAGCTCATATAATTCACCCCTCCACTTT. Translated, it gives CASSSYNSPLHF.

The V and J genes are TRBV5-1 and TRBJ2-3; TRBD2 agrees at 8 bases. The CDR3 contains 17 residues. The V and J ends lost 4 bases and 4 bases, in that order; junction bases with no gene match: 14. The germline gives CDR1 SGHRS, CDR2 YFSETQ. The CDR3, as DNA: TGCGCCAGCAGCGAGCGGGGGAGCGGGGGACCGGCAGATACGCAGTATTTT. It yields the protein CASSERGSGGPADTQYF.

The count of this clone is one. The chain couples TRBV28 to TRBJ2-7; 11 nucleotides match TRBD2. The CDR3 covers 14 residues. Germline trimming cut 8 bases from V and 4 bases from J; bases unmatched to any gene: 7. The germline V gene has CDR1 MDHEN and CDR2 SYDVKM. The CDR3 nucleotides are TGTGCCAGCGAAGGGACTAGCGGAACTTACGAGCAGTACTTC. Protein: CASEGTSGTYEQYF.

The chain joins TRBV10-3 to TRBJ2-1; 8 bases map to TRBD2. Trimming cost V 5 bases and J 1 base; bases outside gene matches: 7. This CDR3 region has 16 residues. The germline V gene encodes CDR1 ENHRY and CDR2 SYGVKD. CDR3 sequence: CAISRSGVRSYNEQFF. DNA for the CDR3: TGTGCCATCAGTCGTAGCGGGGTAAGATCCTACAATGAGCAGTTCTTC.

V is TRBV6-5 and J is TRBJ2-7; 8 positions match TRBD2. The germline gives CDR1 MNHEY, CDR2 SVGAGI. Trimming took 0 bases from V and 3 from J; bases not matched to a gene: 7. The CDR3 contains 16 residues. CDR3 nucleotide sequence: TGTGCCAGCAGTTACTCGATCAGCCTAGCGGGCTACGAGCAGTACTTC. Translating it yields CASSYSISLAGYEQYF.

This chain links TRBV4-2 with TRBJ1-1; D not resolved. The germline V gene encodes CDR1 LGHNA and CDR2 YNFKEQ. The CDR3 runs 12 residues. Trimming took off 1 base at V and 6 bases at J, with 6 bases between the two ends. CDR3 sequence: CASSQATAEAFF. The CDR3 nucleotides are TGTGCCAGCAGCCAAGCTACAGCTGAAGCTTTCTTT.

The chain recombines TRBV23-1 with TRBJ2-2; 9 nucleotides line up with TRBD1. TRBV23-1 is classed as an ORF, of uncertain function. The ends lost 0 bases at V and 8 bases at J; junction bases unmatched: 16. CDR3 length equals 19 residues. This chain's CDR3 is CASSQSDANRDRVSGELFF. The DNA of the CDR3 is TGCGCCAGCAGTCAATCAGATGCGAACCGGGACAGGGTTTCTGGGGAGCTGTTTTTT.

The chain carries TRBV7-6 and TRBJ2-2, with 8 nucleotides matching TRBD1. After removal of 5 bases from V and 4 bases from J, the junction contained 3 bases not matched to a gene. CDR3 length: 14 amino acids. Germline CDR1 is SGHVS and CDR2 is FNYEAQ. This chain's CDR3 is CASSQGAGTGELFF. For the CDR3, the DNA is TGTGCCAGCAGCCAGGGGGCTGGCACCGGGGAGCTGTTTTTT.

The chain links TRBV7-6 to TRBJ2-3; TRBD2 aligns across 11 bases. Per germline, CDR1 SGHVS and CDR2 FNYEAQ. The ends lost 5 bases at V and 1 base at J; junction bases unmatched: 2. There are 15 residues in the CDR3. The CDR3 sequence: CASSVSGGGTDTQYF. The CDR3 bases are TGTGCCAGCAGCGTTAGCGGGGGGGGCACAGATACGCAGTATTTT. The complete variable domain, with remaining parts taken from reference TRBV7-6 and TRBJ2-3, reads GAGVSQSPRYKVTKRGQDVALRCDPISGHVSLYWYRQALGQGPEFLTYFNYEAQQDKSGLPNDRFSAERPEGSISTLTIQRTEQRDSAMYRCASSVSGGGTDTQYFGPGTRLTVL.

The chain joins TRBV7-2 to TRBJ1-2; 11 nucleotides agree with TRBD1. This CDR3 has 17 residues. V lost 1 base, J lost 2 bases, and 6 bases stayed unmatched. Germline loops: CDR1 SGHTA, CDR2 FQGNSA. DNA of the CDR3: TGTGCCAGCAGCTTAGTAGGGACAGGGGGTGTAAACTATGGCTACACCTTC. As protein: CASSLVGTGGVNYGYTF.

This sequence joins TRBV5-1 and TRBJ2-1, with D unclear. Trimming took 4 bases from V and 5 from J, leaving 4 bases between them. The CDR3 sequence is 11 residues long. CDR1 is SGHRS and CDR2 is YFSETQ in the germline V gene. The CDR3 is CASSHNNEQFF. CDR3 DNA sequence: TGCGCCAGCAGCCACAACAATGAGCAGTTCTTC.

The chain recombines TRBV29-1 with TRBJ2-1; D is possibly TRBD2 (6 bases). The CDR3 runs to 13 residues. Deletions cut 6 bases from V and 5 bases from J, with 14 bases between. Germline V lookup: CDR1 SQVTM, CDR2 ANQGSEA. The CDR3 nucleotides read TGCAGCGTCGGGACTCTAGACCACAATGAGCAGTTCTTC. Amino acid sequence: CSVGTLDHNEQFF.

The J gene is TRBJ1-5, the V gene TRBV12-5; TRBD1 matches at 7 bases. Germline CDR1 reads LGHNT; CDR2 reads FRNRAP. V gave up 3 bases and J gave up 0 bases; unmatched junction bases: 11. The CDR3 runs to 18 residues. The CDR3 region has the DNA TGTGCTAGTGGTTTCGTTCCGGGACAGAATTATAGCAATCAGCCCCAGCATTTT. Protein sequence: CASGFVPGQNYSNQPQHF. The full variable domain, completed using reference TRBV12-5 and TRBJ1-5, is DARVTQTPRHKVTEMGQEVTMRCQPILGHNTVFWYRQTMMQGLELLAYFRNRAPLDDSGMPKDRFSAEMPDATLATLKIQPSEPRDSAVYFCASGFVPGQNYSNQPQHFGDGTRLSIL.

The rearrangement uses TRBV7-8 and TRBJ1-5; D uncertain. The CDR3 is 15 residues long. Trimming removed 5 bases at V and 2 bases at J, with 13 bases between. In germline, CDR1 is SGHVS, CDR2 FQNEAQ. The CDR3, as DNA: TGTGCCAGCAGCACAGATAGTGGCGGCAATCAGCCCCAGCATTTT. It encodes CASSTDSGGNQPQHF.

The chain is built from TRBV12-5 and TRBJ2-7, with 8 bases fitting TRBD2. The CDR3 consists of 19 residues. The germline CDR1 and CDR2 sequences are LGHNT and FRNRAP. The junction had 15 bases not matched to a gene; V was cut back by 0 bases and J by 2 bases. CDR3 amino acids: CASGLVLGGIGGDPYEQYF. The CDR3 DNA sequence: TGTGCTAGTGGTTTGGTACTTGGGGGGATCGGGGGGGATCCCTACGAGCAGTACTTC.

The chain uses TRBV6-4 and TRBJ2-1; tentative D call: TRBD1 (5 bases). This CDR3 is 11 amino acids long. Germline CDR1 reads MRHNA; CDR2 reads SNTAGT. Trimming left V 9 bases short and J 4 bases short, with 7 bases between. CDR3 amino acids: CARTVYNEQFF. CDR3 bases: TGTGCCAGGACAGTTTACAATGAGCAGTTCTTC.

The CDR3 is CASSPRGAGGGTQYF. As DNA, the CDR3 is TGTGCCAGCAGCCCCCGGGGGGCGGGGGGAGGTACGCAGTATTTT. The V call is TRBV7-2, the J call TRBJ2-3; 8 bases fit TRBD2. The V gene end was trimmed by 5 bases and the J gene end by 8 bases; junction bases not matched to a gene: 12. The CDR3 contains 15 residues. CDR1 SGHTA and CDR2 FQGNSA come from the germline V gene.

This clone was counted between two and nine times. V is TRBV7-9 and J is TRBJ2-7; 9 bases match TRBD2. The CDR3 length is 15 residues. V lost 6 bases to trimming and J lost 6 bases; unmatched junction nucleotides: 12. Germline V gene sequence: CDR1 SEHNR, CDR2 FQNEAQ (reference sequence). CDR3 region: CASRALPAGGGEQYF. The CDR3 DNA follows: TGTGCCAGCAGGGCTTTGCCAGCGGGGGGAGGCGAGCAGTACTTC.

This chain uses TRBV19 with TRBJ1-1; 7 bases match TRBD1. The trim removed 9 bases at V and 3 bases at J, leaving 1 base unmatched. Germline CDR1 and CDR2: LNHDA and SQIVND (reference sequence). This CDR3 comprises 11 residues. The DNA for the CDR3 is TGTGCCAGCAGGGGGTACACTGAAGCTTTCTTT. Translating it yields CASRGYTEAFF.

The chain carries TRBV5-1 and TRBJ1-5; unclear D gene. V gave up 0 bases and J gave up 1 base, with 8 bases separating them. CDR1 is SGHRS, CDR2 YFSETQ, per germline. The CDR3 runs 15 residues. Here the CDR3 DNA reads TGCGCCAGCAGCTTGGCCGGGAGAAGCAATCAGCCCCAGCATTTT. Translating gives CASSLAGRSNQPQHF. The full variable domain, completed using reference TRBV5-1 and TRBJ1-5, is KAGVTQTPRYLIKTRGQQVTLSCSPISGHRSVSWYQQTPGQGLQFLFEYFSETQRNKGNFPGRFSGRQFSNSRSEMNVSTLELGDSALYLCASSLAGRSNQPQHFGDGTRLSIL.

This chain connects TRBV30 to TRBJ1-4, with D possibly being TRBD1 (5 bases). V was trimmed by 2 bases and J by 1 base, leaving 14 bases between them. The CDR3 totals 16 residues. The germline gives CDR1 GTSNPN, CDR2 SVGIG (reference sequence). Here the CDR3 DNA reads TGTGCCTGGAGTAGGGGACTCCCGGGAACTAATGAAAAACTGTTTTTT. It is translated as CAWSRGLPGTNEKLFF.

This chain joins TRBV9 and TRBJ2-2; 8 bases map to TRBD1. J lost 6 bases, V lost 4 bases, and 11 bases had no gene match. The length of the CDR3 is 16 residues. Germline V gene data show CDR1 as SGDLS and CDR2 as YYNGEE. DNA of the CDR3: TGTGCCAGCAGCCTGAGACTTGGACAGGGAGCCGGGGAGCTGTTTTTT. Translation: CASSLRLGQGAGELFF.